The sequence of this T cell receptor beta chain was determined in a study of T cells in Graves' hyperthyroidism and ophthalmopathy (dated 2019 in TCRdb). In the study overall: Peripheral blood was sampled at the time of initial diagnosis, prior to any treatment. Prospective prediction of ophthalmopathy was tested in an independent validation cohort of 18 hyperthyroidism patients and 15 to 17 patients who later progressed to ophthalmopathy. The approximately 97 discovery patients were randomly divided into training and test sets at a 7:3 ratio. The study also compared thyroid tissue and blood T-cell repertoires from about six Graves' hyperthyroidism patients. To identify TCR V-J signatures that set the groups apart, the researchers used a discovery cohort of 100 patients, made up of roughly 45 with Graves' ophthalmopathy and some 55 with stable Graves' hyperthyroidism. After blood sampling, hyperthyroidism patients were treated with methimazole at a starting dose of 30 mg daily, and ophthalmopathy patients were treated with high-dose intravenous methylprednisolone. According to the paper, TCR Vbeta CDR3 sequencing was carried out on approximately 140 peripheral blood samples, which came from 40 to 45 ophthalmopathy, roughly 75 hyperthyroidism and approximately 17 progressor patients.

Comments on this clonotype: The clone's antigen remains unknown. Per-base qualities were not stored, and no clone one base away is much larger.

The hyperthyroidism patients were between 18 and 65 years old and newly diagnosed, with a disease duration of less than 2 months. The study excluded patients with uncontrolled infections, other autoimmune diseases, pregnancy or lactation. Diagnoses were established on the basis of clinical symptoms, serum thyroxine and TRAb, thyroid ultrasound, and orbital computed tomography. Blood from progressor patients was collected at the time of first diagnosis with hyperthyroidism, before any ophthalmopathy symptoms had appeared. PBMCs were isolated from 10 ml of fresh peripheral blood by Ficoll-Paque density gradient centrifugation. Progressor patients were defined as those initially diagnosed with Graves' hyperthyroidism in whom ophthalmopathy developed during follow-up. Total RNA was extracted using Trizol reagent, and RNA quality was assessed on an Agilent 2100 Bioanalyzer. Here is what the overall study found, with its caveats: A model built on a 13 V-J signature distinguished ophthalmopathy from stable hyperthyroidism, reaching over 85% sensitivity and approximately 83% specificity in cross-validation and 80%/75% in testing. Most expanded thyroid clonotypes (frequency above 0.001) were also detected in blood, suggesting blood repertoires may reflect thyroid immune responses. No statistical method was used to set the sample size in advance, and investigators knew the group allocation. In validation, progression to ophthalmopathy was predicted by the model with 65% to 71% sensitivity and roughly 76% specificity, a median of about 6.8 months before onset.

CDR1 and CDR2, looked up from the germline V gene (reference sequence), are SEHNR and FQNEAQ. The germline ends are 10 bases apart after V is trimmed by 2 bases and J by 2 bases. Inclusive of the bounding cysteine and phenylalanine, the CDR3 is 14 residues long. CDR3 DNA is the only sequence kept; it has 42 bases, read in frame from the first base. Amplification of TCR beta CDR3 regions was carried out from RNA transcripts. For the first round of RT-PCR on the TCR CDR3, the HTBI primer set was used together with the Qiagen OneStep RT-PCR kit. A second multiplex PCR round built the libraries, followed by size selection and purification. The libraries were sequenced on an Illumina HiSeq2000 using paired-end 100 bp reads. The authors processed their data as follows. SOAPnuke was used to process the raw data, with reads discarded if the reads contained adapters or uncalled bases, had a mean Phred below 15, or lacked an exact constant-primer or identifier match. High-quality paired reads were merged using COPE v1.2.5, and each unique nucleotide sequence was defined as a clonotype. MiTCR v1.1 was used to align the clonotypes against IMGT TRBV, TRBD and TRBJ reference segments. The analysis was restricted to V-J combinations with a frequency above 0.0001, which together covered just over 99% of the repertoires. The TCS score was defined as the ratio of F50 (clonal expansion) to E x V (chaos), calculated using BLOSUM62-based TCRdist between CDR3 peptides within each V-J. Welch's t-statistics and random forest reduced 514 V-J features to fewer than 15, which were used in a naive Bayes classifier (R e1071). TCRdb trimmed the raw reads at Q25, called clones with MiXCR and kept productive beta chains. Every entry covers one CDR3 protein and lists the most common genes and DNA from its rows. Here the V and J calls rest on TCRdb's processing, not on the authors' analysis. This sample is represented by about 130,000 distinct CDR3 sequences; approximately 20% of them were singletons. The top ten clones comprise about two thirds of the sample.

The receptor was derived from a woman aged 45-65 years with Graves' hyperthyroidism that later progressed to Graves' ophthalmopathy. Here the chain combines TRBV7-9 and TRBJ2-7; a tentative D call is TRBD1 (6 bases match). The material sequenced was blood. The sequence in DNA is TGTGCCAGCAGCTTAAGAGACAGGACCTACGAGCAGTACTTC. Its translation is CASSLRDRTYEQYF.